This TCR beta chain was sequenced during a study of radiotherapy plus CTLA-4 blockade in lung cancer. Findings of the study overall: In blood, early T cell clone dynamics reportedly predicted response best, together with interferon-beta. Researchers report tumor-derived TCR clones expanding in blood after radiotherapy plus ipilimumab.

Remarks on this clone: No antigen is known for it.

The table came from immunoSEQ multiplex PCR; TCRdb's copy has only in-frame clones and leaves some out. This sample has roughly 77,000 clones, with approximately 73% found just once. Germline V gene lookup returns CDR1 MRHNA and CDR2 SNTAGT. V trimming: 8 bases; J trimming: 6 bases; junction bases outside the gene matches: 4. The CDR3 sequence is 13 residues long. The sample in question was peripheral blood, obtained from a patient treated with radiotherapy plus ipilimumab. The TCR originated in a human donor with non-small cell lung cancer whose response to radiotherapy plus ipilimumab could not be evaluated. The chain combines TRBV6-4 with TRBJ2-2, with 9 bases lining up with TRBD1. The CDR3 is CASRDREAGELFF. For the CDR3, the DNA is TGTGCCAGCCGGGACAGGGAGGCCGGGGAGCTGTTTTTT.